This TCR beta chain derives from a study of T cells after yellow fever vaccination (dated by TCRdb to about 2019). Concerning the study at large: Libraries from fractions with low cell numbers were prepared with the SMART-Seq v4 Ultra Low Input RNA kit. To follow T-cell clones before and after primary and booster YFV17D yellow fever vaccination, bulk TCR alpha and beta repertoires were sequenced over time. The cohort comprised two healthy male donors, one aged 18 to 29 and one aged 30 to 40 years. Blood was drawn at multiple timepoints before and after primary and secondary immunization, with bulk PBMC replicates and cell subsets isolated. Overall study results and their limits: Because only two donors were included in the study, the extent to which the findings can be generalized is limited. Most clones expanded after primary vaccination were re-detected after the booster (around 96% of CD4 and about nine tenths of CD8), suggesting broad memory maintenance. A small share of clonotypes was detected in both CD4 and CD8 compartments, with the overlap likely arising from convergent recombination. FACS-sorted repertoires could contain abundant contaminating clonotypes from the bulk population, so computational filtering was required. Compared with the primary T-cell response, the secondary T-cell response was weaker but faster, peaking on day 5 rather than day 15.

Turning to this clonotype: Its antigen is not yet known. No much larger clone is present one base from it, and per-base qualities are unavailable.

The treatment or condition label, as the study defines it: live attenuated yellow fever vaccine strain. At every blood-draw timepoint, two biological replicates of bulk PBMCs were collected. A standard Ficoll-Paque protocol was used to isolate PBMCs from peripheral blood. TriZol was used to extract RNA from bulk PBMCs, from CD4 and CD8 fractions, and from dextramer-positive and dextramer-negative fractions. TCRdb records Illumina NovaSeq 6000 as the sequencer. TCR cDNA was synthesized by 5'RACE template switching, through which a universal primer site and unique molecular identifiers were introduced. Priming of cDNA synthesis was performed from both the TCR alpha and TCR beta constant segments. Libraries were amplified in two PCR steps, with sample barcodes and sequencing adapters added in the second step. Sequencing of libraries was performed on Illumina HiSeq 2500 (2x100 bp) or NovaSeq (2x150 bp). The published analysis was carried out like this. Reads were demultiplexed and collapsed into UMI consensus sequences with MIGEC, and V(D)J alignment was performed with MiXCR. Using edgeR on replicate PBMC samples, clonotypes were called vaccine-responding if FDR was below 0.01 and the log2 fold change was above 5 up to day 15. CD4 or CD8 identity was assigned to each bulk clonotype according to whether the clonotype was present at higher abundance in the sequenced CD4 repertoire or the sequenced CD8 repertoire. Using fastp trimming at Q25 and MiXCR clonotype assembly, TCRdb reanalyzed the public sequencing data and kept in-frame beta chains. Every CDR3 protein is listed once, alongside the most common genes and DNA of its rows. TCRdb assigned the V and J calls; the authors' analysis was not used. The sample table lists roughly 350,000 distinct CDR3 sequences, approximately 4% of them with a count of one. Around 24% of the sample is held by the ten biggest clonotypes.

The origin of this receptor is a man younger than 35 who received the YFV17D yellow fever vaccine. Specimen: PBMCs, collected 5 days after the yellow fever booster vaccination.

The DNA is as follows: TGTGCCAGCAGCTTGATCTCAGGGCAGGCCTTGTTGGCTTTCTTT. Its protein is CASSLISGQALLAFF. The chain is assembled from TRBV5-5 and TRBJ1-1; perhaps TRBD1 is the D gene, with 5 bases matching. V sheds 1 base and J sheds 11 bases, leaving 21 bases between their ends. The CDR3 goes from the cysteine to the phenylalanine over 15 residues. The sequence is cut down to CDR3 DNA, 45 bases in frame from base 1. Per the germline V gene (reference sequence), SGHKS is the CDR1 and YYEKEE is the CDR2.